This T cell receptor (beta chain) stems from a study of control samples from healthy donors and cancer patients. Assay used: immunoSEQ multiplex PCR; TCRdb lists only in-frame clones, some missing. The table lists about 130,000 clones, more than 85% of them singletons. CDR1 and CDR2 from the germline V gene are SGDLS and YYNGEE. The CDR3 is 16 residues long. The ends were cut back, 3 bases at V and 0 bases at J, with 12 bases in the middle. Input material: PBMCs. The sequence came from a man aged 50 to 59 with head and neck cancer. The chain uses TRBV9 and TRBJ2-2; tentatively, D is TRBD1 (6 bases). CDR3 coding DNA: TGTGCCAGCAGCGATGGGGGCCCATCGAACACCGGGGAGCTGTTTTTT. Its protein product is CASSDGGPSNTGELFF.